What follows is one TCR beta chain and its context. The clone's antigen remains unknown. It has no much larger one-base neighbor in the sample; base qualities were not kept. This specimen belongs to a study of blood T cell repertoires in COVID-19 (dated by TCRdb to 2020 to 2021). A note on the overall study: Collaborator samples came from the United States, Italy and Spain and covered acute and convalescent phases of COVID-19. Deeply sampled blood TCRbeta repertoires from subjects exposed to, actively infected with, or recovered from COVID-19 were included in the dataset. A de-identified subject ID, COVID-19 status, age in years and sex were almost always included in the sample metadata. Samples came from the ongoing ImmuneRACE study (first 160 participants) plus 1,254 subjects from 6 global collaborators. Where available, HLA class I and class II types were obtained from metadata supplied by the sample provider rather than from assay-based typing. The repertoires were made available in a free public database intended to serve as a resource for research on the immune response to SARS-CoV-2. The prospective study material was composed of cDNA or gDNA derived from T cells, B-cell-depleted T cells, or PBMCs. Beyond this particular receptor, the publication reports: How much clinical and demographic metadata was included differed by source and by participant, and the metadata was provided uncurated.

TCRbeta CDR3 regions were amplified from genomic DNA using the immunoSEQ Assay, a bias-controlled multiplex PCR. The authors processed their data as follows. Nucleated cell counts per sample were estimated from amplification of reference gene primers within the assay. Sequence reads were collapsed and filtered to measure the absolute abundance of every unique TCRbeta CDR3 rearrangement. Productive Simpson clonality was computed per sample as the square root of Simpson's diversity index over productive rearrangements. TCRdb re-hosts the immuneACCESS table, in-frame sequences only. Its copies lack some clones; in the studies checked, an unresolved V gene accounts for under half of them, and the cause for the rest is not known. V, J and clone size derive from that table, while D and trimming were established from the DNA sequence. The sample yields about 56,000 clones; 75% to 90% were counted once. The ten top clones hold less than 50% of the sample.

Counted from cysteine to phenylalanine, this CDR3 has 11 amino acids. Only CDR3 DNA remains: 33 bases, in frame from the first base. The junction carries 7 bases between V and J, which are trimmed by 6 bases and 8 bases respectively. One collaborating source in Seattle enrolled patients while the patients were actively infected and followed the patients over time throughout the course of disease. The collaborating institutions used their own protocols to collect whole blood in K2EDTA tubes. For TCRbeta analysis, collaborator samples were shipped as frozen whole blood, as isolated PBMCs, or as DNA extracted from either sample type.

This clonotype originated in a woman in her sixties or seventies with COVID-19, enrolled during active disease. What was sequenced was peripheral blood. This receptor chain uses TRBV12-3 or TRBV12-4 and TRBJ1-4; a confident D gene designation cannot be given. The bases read TGTGCCAGCAGAGACACGGAAAAACTGTTTTTT. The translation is CASRDTEKLFF.